A selection of T cell receptor beta chains follows, all from one sample in a study of identical twins. A single record per CDR3 protein comes from TCRdb applying MiXCR to the 5' RACE reads. Of a few hundred thousand distinct CDR3 sequences listed, more than 9% are singletons. These data also featured in a second study, about yellow fever vaccine responses in identical twins.

Sequenced material: PBMCs. These receptors all stem from a woman younger than 30 in good health. The CDR3 runs from the conserved cysteine through the conserved F or W. Each record gives: V gene, J gene, CDR3 length, D gene, clone size, CDR3 DNA, CDR3 protein. D genes are given only for firm matches. Size is stated for part of the rows, as once, few or many counts, or as a class when the clone is expanded.

>TRBV5-1|TRBJ1-6|15|.|many
TGCGCCAGCAGCTTGGCCGGAACAATGAATTCACCCCTCCACTTT
CASSLAGTMNSPLHF
>TRBV12-3/TRBV12-4|TRBJ2-5|13|.|.
TGTGCCAGCAGTGAGTTCTACCAAGAGACCCAGTACTTC
CASSEFYQETQYF
>TRBV11-2|TRBJ2-7|19|TRBD2|many
TGTGCCAGCAGCTTAGCATCGTCGGGACTTGCTAGCGGCGTATACGAGCAGTACTTC
CASSLASSGLASGVYEQYF
>TRBV5-6|TRBJ2-7|14|.|few
TGTGCCAGCAGCTTGGGCCGAATCACCTACGAGCAGTACTTC
CASSLGRITYEQYF
>TRBV7-2|TRBJ2-7|16|TRBD2|.
TGTGCCAGCAGCTCTAGGGGCGCTAGCGGGAGCTACGAGCAGTACTTC
CASSSRGASGSYEQYF
>TRBV10-2|TRBJ2-1|14|.|many
TGCGCCAGCAGTGAGGGTAGGCCTGCCAATGAGCAGTTCTTC
CASSEGRPANEQFF
>TRBV12-3/TRBV12-4|TRBJ1-5|12|.|many
TGTGCCACCTCACTCTCGGATCAGCCCCAGCATTTT
CATSLSDQPQHF
>TRBV12-3/TRBV12-4|TRBJ1-5|15|TRBD1|many
TGTGCCAGCAGTTTGGTGACAGGGAGCAATCAGCCCCAGCATTTT
CASSLVTGSNQPQHF
>TRBV5-1|TRBJ2-1|15|.|.
TGCGCCAGCAGCTTGGAGTCACAAAGATACAATGAGCAGTTCTTC
CASSLESQRYNEQFF
>TRBV10-3|TRBJ1-5|15|TRBD1|many
TGTGCCATCAGTAGAACAGGGGAGAGCAATCAGCCCCAGCATTTT
CAISRTGESNQPQHF
>TRBV24-1|TRBJ2-1|17|TRBD1|.
TGTGCCACCAGTGACCCCCGGACAGGGGGCTCCTACAATGAGCAGTTCTTC
CATSDPRTGGSYNEQFF
>TRBV7-9|TRBJ2-4|15|.|few
TGTGCCAGCAGCCCGCCCGATCTAGCCAAAAACATTCAGTACTTC
CASSPPDLAKNIQYF
>TRBV6-5|TRBJ1-1|12|TRBD1|many
TGTGCCAGCAGGGGACAGGGGGCTGAAGCTTTCTTT
CASRGQGAEAFF
>TRBV20-1|TRBJ2-5|15|TRBD2|.
TGCAGTGCTAGAGTGCCAGCGGGAGGATCGGAGACCCAGTACTTC
CSARVPAGGSETQYF
>TRBV3-1|TRBJ2-1|17|.|few
TGTGCCAGCAGCCAAATCGGCGGGGCGGGTTATAACAATGAGCAGTTCTTC
CASSQIGGAGYNNEQFF
>TRBV3-1|TRBJ2-7|13|.|few
TGTGCCAGCAGCCCCATGGGGCCTTACGAGCAGTACTTC
CASSPMGPYEQYF
>TRBV12-3/TRBV12-4|TRBJ2-6|14|.|.
TGTGCCAGCACCAGGATCTCTGGGGCCAACGTCCTGACTTTC
CASTRISGANVLTF
>TRBV6-2/TRBV6-3|TRBJ1-1|14|TRBD1|.
TGTGCCAGCAGAGGCCGGGACAGAAACACTGAAGCTTTCTTT
CASRGRDRNTEAFF
>TRBV20-1|TRBJ2-2|17|TRBD1|many
TGCAGTGCCAAGAAACCGGGACAGGGGGCCTCCACCGGGGAGCTGTTTTTT
CSAKKPGQGASTGELFF
>TRBV4-3|TRBJ2-2|16|.|few
TGCGCCAGCAGCCCGAGGGGCCTACCTACCACCGGGGAGCTGTTTTTT
CASSPRGLPTTGELFF
>TRBV4-1|TRBJ2-3|16|.|.
TGCGCCAGCAGCCAAGAGTGGAGATGCGGGGACCTCTTTCCGTATTTT
CASSQEWRCGDLFPYF
>TRBV7-3|TRBJ2-6|15|.|.
TGTGCCAGCAGCAGGGGGGCCTCTGGGGCCAACGTCCTGACTTTC
CASSRGASGANVLTF
>TRBV7-8|TRBJ2-6|17|TRBD2|.
TGTGCCAGCAACAAGGCTGCGGGAGCGGGTGGGGCCAACGTCCTGACTTTC
CASNKAAGAGGANVLTF
>TRBV12-3/TRBV12-4|TRBJ2-3|17|.|.
TGTGCCAGCAGTCTCGATCGAGGGGGGGGCCCCACAGATACGCAGTATTTT
CASSLDRGGGPTDTQYF
>TRBV24-1|TRBJ2-2|13|.|.
TGTGCCACCAGTGATTCAGGGGCCGGGGAGCTGTTTTTT
CATSDSGAGELFF
>TRBV29-1|TRBJ2-2|12|.|many
TGCAGCGTTGTGAAGAACACCGGGGAGCTGTTTTTT
CSVVKNTGELFF
>TRBV6-1|TRBJ2-1|13|.|few
TGTGCCAGCAGTGAATCAGAATACAATGAGCAGTTCTTC
CASSESEYNEQFF
>TRBV7-2|TRBJ2-7|16|TRBD2|.
TGTGCCAGCAGCCGAGCGTCTGCGGGGGGACTCTACGAGCAGTACTTC
CASSRASAGGLYEQYF
>TRBV28|TRBJ2-7|14|.|.
TGTGCCAGCAGTTTTAGAGGGAGAAACTACGAGCAGTACTTC
CASSFRGRNYEQYF
>TRBV11-2|TRBJ2-5|17|.|.
TGTGCCAGCAGCTTAGGTTCCGGCCGGTACGGGAGAGAGACCCAGTACTTC
CASSLGSGRYGRETQYF
>TRBV5-4|TRBJ2-7|12|.|.
TGTGCCAGCAGCTCCCAAGCAGCGGGGCAGTACTTC
CASSSQAAGQYF
>TRBV7-9|TRBJ2-5|15|TRBD1|many
TGTGCCAGCAGCCCCCGGGACAGGGACCAAGAGACCCAGTACTTC
CASSPRDRDQETQYF
>TRBV3-1|TRBJ2-7|14|.|many
TGTGCCAGCAGCTATTGGGCGGCTAGCGACGAGCAGTACTTC
CASSYWAASDEQYF
>TRBV2|TRBJ1-1|14|TRBD1|few
TGTGCCAGCAGTGAACAAGGGGGCAACACTGAAGCTTTCTTT
CASSEQGGNTEAFF
>TRBV7-8|TRBJ2-2|13|.|many
TGTGCCAGCAGCCGAGCGTCCACCGGGGAGCTGTTTTTT
CASSRASTGELFF
>TRBV11-3|TRBJ2-3|15|.|many
TGTGCCAGCAGCTCAAAAATGGGGAGTCCAGATACGCAGTATTTT
CASSSKMGSPDTQYF
>TRBV7-8|TRBJ2-1|11|.|many
TGTGCCAGCAGCCCCCGCTATGAGCAGTTCTTC
CASSPRYEQFF
>TRBV12-3/TRBV12-4|TRBJ1-5|14|.|many
TGTGCCAGCAGTTTAGCGGGTATGAGCCAGCCCCAGCATTTT
CASSLAGMSQPQHF
>TRBV11-2|TRBJ2-3|13|.|.
TGTGCCAGCAGCTTAGATCTTGCAGATACGCAGTATTTT
CASSLDLADTQYF
>TRBV24-1|TRBJ2-1|13|TRBD1|.
TGTGCCACCAGAGGCGCAGGGGGTGATGAGCAGTTCTTC
CATRGAGGDEQFF
>TRBV7-9|TRBJ1-1|15|TRBD1|.
TGTGCCAGCAGCCAGACCGGGACAGTGAACACTGAAGCTTTCTTT
CASSQTGTVNTEAFF
>TRBV29-1|TRBJ1-6|13|.|few
TGCAGCGTTGCGGTGAATGAGAATTCACCCCTCCACTTT
CSVAVNENSPLHF